The 16 T cell receptor beta chains reported below all come from one sample, sequenced in a study of vaccination effects on CD4 cells after COVID-19. Method: immunoSEQ multiplex PCR; TCRdb's copy keeps in-frame clones and lacks some. The sample consists of around 45,000 clones, roughly 79% of them appearing once. Antigens for these TCRs are unknown. Prior to sequencing, the ViraFEST assay stimulated PBMC with viral peptide pools, which expanded the antigen-specific CD4+ T cells. The authors isolated CD4+ T cells after roughly 10 days of culture. The vaccine recipients had no prior SARS-CoV-2 infection, with negative nucleocapsid antibodies. The sample consisted of CD4+ T cells from PBMCs cultured with SARS-CoV-2 spike peptides, taken before COVID-19 vaccination. All receptors come from a human donor who received a COVID-19 vaccine.

V usage is TRBV7-2 and J usage is TRBJ2-5; a weak D match, TRBD1 (5 bases). Germline V gene lookup returns CDR1 SGHTA and CDR2 FQGNSA. Trimming took 3 bases from V and 4 from J, leaving 15 bases between them. The CDR3 consists of 15 residues. CDR3 nucleotide sequence: TGTGCCAGCAGCTTCCGCACAGGTATTGGAGAGACCCAGTACTTC. Translation: CASSFRTGIGETQYF. Full variable domain (missing parts from reference TRBV7-2 and TRBJ2-5): GAGVSQSPSNKVTEKGKDVELRCDPISGHTALYWYRQSLGQGLEFLIYFQGNSAPDKSGLPSDRFSAERTGGSVSTLTIQRTQQEDSAVYLCASSFRTGIGETQYFGPGTRLLVL.

The CDR3 protein is CASSLDSNSNQPQHF. In DNA form, the CDR3 reads TGCGCCAGCAGCCTGGACAGTAATAGCAATCAGCCCCAGCATTTT. This sequence joins TRBV5-1 and TRBJ1-5, with a possible D match to TRBD1 (6 bases). The germline V gene encodes CDR1 SGHRS and CDR2 YFSETQ. V was clipped by 4 bases and J by 0 bases, with 11 bases between them. The length of the CDR3 is 15 residues.

This clone was seen just once. The V call is TRBV2, the J call TRBJ1-4; TRBD1 might be the D (6 bases). Germline CDR1 and CDR2: SNHLY and FYNNEI. The CDR3 is 14 amino acids. V was shortened by 6 bases and J by 7 bases, with 15 bases between the two germline ends. The CDR3 sequence: CASRRDTGSEKLFF. In nucleotides, the CDR3 is TGTGCCAGCAGGCGGGACACGGGGAGTGAAAAACTGTTTTTT.

CDR3 coding DNA: TGTGCCAGCAGTGACGCAGGGAATTCACCCCTCCACTTT. It encodes CASSDAGNSPLHF. The chain couples TRBV25-1 to TRBJ1-6; possible D gene TRBD1, 5 bases. CDR3 length: 13 amino acids. Germline assignment: CDR1 MGHDK and CDR2 SYGVNS. Between the trimmed V and J ends, which lost 3 bases and 7 bases, there was a span of 7 bases. Full variable domain (rest looked up from reference TRBV25-1 and TRBJ1-6): EADIYQTPRYLVIGTGKKITLECSQTMGHDKMYWYQQDPGMELHLIHYSYGVNSTEKGDLSSESTVSRIRTEHFPLTLESARPSHTSQYLCASSDAGNSPLHFGNGTRLTVT.

J is TRBJ1-6 and V is TRBV5-1, with 7 bases aligning to TRBD1. The trim removed 4 bases at V and 7 bases at J, leaving 11 bases unmatched. The CDR3 consists of 16 residues. The germline gives CDR1 SGHRS, CDR2 YFSETQ. CDR3: CASSAGDRAHNSPLHF. CDR3 DNA: TGCGCCAGCAGCGCGGGCGACAGGGCGCACAATTCACCCCTCCACTTT.

The genes are TRBV19 and TRBJ2-2; D uncertain. The CDR3 has 13 amino acids. CDR1 is LNHDA and CDR2 is SQIVND in the germline V gene (reference sequence). The germline V and J ends were trimmed by 1 base and 4 bases, with 4 bases remaining between them. CDR3: CASSIGGTGELFF. The CDR3 bases are TGTGCCAGTAGTATAGGGGGCACCGGGGAGCTGTTTTTT.

CDR3 sequence: CASSIQYTDTQYF. The CDR3 DNA reads TGTGCCAGCAGCATTCAATATACAGATACGCAGTATTTT. The J gene is TRBJ2-3, the V gene TRBV12-3 or TRBV12-4, with unresolved D. The CDR3 length is 13 residues. Trimming pared 6 bases from V and 3 bases from J, leaving 10 bases between.

The chain carries TRBV6-5 and TRBJ1-3; 9 nucleotides match TRBD1. With V trimmed by 6 bases and J by 4 bases, 7 bases remained unmatched. The CDR3 runs 15 residues. CDR1 and CDR2 (germline): MNHEY, SVGAGI. Written as DNA, the CDR3 is TGTGCCAGCAGAGCTTCGGACAGGGGAGGAAACACCATATATTTT. It yields the protein CASRASDRGGNTIYF.

V gene TRBV11-2 combines with J gene TRBJ2-7; D gene ambiguous. The V end was cut by 6 bases, the J end by 1 base, with 16 bases between. Germline V gives CDR1 SGHAT, CDR2 FQNNGV. The length of the CDR3 is 15 residues. The CDR3 nucleotides are TGTGCCAGCAGAAACACCACTCAATTTTCCTACGAGCAGTACGTC. Protein product: CASRNTTQFSYEQYV.

The CDR3 region is CASSLTGGPQETQYF. The CDR3 DNA reads as TGTGCCAGCAGCTTGACCGGGGGTCCTCAAGAGACCCAGTACTTC. This chain links TRBV5-6 with TRBJ2-5, with a weak D call TRBD2 (6 bases). CDR1 is SGHDT and CDR2 is YYEEEE in the germline V gene. The CDR3 loop spans 15 amino acids. V gave up 1 base and J gave up 2 bases, with 12 bases separating them.

The J gene is TRBJ1-2, the V gene TRBV14; D is unresolved. This CDR3 is built from 13 residues. Germline CDR1 and CDR2: SGHDN and FVKESK. The germline V and J ends were trimmed by 1 base and 5 bases, with 8 bases remaining between them. Here the CDR3 reads CASSQGTGYGYTF. For the CDR3, the DNA is TGTGCCAGCAGCCAAGGAACGGGTTATGGCTACACCTTC.

The rearrangement uses TRBV6-5 and TRBJ2-7; D unclear. The CDR3 is 11 residues long. V shed 7 bases and J shed 3 bases, with 7 bases lying between them. Germline V CDR1 and CDR2: MNHEY, SVGAGI. In DNA form, the CDR3 reads TGTGCCAGCACAGACCTCTACGAGCAGTACGTC. Translation gives CASTDLYEQYV.

J is TRBJ2-2 and V is TRBV2; 7 nucleotides line up with TRBD1. V dropped 6 bases and J dropped 1; count of bases not matched to a gene: 8. The length of the CDR3 is 16 residues. Looked up from germline, CDR1 is SNHLY and CDR2 is FYNNEI. CDR3 residues: CASSQQGSWNTGELFF. CDR3 sequence (DNA): TGTGCCAGCAGCCAACAGGGGTCCTGGAACACCGGGGAGCTGTTTTTT.

The gene calls are TRBV6-5 and TRBJ2-1; 8 bases map to TRBD1. Germline V gene data show CDR1 as MNHEY and CDR2 as SVGAGI. This CDR3 spans 13 amino acids. The V and J ends lost 7 bases and 3 bases, in that order; junction bases with no gene match: 2. CDR3 sequence reads: CASTGTGYNEQFF. CDR3 sequence (DNA): TGTGCCAGCACCGGGACAGGCTACAATGAGCAGTTCTTC.

The CDR3 DNA reads TGTGCCAGCAGCAAAGCGTATCAAGGGGCCCACTCTGGGGCCAACGTCCTGACTTTC. It translates to CASSKAYQGAHSGANVLTF. The chain joins TRBV21-1 to TRBJ2-6; the listed D gene, TRBD1, was not tested against the DNA. TRBV21-1 is designated a pseudogene. The CDR3 consists of 19 residues.

The chain carries TRBV28 and TRBJ1-1; no definite D call. The CDR3 spans 11 residues. Trimming cost V 8 bases and J 1 base, with 5 bases left between them. Germline assignment: CDR1 MDHEN and CDR2 SYDVKM. Here the CDR3 DNA reads TGTGCCAGCCGGGGGAACACTGAAGCTTTCTTT. Protein product: CASRGNTEAFF.